These 29 T cell receptor beta chains share one sample of origin, sequenced in a study of cytomegalovirus exposure and HLA in healthy donors. The table came from immunoSEQ multiplex PCR; TCRdb's copy has only in-frame clones and leaves some out. The sample has around 150,000 clones, approximately 84% seen once; the top ten hold 25% to 30%. Sequencing input: PBMCs. These receptors all stem from a man between 25 and 39 years old in good health and CMV-seropositive.

The V and J genes are TRBV19 and TRBJ2-1; 10 bases match TRBD2. Trimming took 3 bases from V and 7 from J; bases not matched to a gene: 9. The germline CDR1 and CDR2 sequences are LNHDA and SQIVND (reference sequence). The CDR3 is made up of 16 amino acids. DNA of the CDR3: TGTGCCAGTAGTATTTCCCCTAGCGGGAGCTTGAATGAGCAGTTCTTC. It yields the protein CASSISPSGSLNEQFF.

The genes are TRBV5-1 and TRBJ2-3; tentatively, D is TRBD1 (6 bases). Trimming shortened V by 7 bases and J by 2 bases, and 17 bases separated the two germline ends. The germline gives CDR1 SGHRS, CDR2 YFSETQ. This CDR3 spans 15 amino acids. CDR3 residues: CASQWGRQYTDTQYF. The CDR3 DNA reads as TGCGCCAGCCAGTGGGGGCGGCAGTACACAGATACGCAGTATTTT.

The rearrangement uses TRBV18 and TRBJ1-1; D ambiguous. Between the trimmed V and J ends, which lost 3 bases and 0 bases, there was a span of 5 bases. The CDR3 runs 13 residues. Per germline, CDR1 KGHSH and CDR2 LQKENI. CDR3 residues: CASSPMLNTEAFF. CDR3 nucleotides: TGTGCCAGCTCACCTATGTTGAACACTGAAGCTTTCTTT.

The V call is TRBV6-5, the J call TRBJ2-7; perhaps TRBD2 as D (6 bases). This CDR3 is built from 12 residues. V was clipped by 5 bases and J by 9 bases, with 14 bases between them. Germline CDR1 reads MNHEY; CDR2 reads SVGAGI. CDR3 sequence (DNA): TGTGCCAGCAGTACCGGGCAGGGAGGGCAGTACTTC. Translating gives CASSTGQGGQYF.

This clone has only one observation. The V and J genes are TRBV9 and TRBJ2-2; TRBD2 matches at 15 bases. This CDR3 has 18 residues. CDR1 and CDR2 (germline): SGDLS, YYNGEE. V was clipped by 3 bases and J by 0 bases; unmatched bases: 3. The CDR3 DNA reads as TGTGCCAGCAGCGCGGGACTAGCGGGAGGCGCGAACACCGGGGAGCTGTTTTTT. Translation gives CASSAGLAGGANTGELFF.

The chain employs TRBV2 and TRBJ2-1, with TRBD1 as a possible D gene (7 bases). Trimming pared 10 bases from V and 9 bases from J, leaving 25 bases between. The CDR3 length is 15 residues. CDR1 is SNHLY, CDR2 FYNNEI, per germline. CDR3: CATRKGAGRLSEQFF. The CDR3 DNA follows: TGTGCCACCCGAAAGGGGGCGGGGAGGTTGAGTGAGCAGTTCTTC. The full variable domain, rest sourced from reference TRBV2 and TRBJ2-1, is EPEVTQTPSHQVTQMGQEVILRCVPISNHLYFYWYRQILGQKVEFLVSFYNNEISEKSEIFDDQFSVERPDGSNFTLKIRSTKLEDSAMYFCATRKGAGRLSEQFFGPGTRLTVL.

The chain employs TRBV5-1 and TRBJ2-1; TRBD2 matches at 11 bases. CDR1 and CDR2 (germline): SGHRS, YFSETQ. V trimming: 0 bases; J trimming: 4 bases; junction bases outside the gene matches: 3. This CDR3 region has 16 residues. In nucleotides, the CDR3 is TGCGCCAGCAGCTTGGATAGCGGGGGGGTATACAATGAGCAGTTCTTC. This encodes CASSLDSGGVYNEQFF. Variable domain in full (rest from reference TRBV5-1 and TRBJ2-1): KAGVTQTPRYLIKTRGQQVTLSCSPISGHRSVSWYQQTPGQGLQFLFEYFSETQRNKGNFPGRFSGRQFSNSRSEMNVSTLELGDSALYLCASSLDSGGVYNEQFFGPGTRLTVL.

Many counts were recorded for this clone. One junction end disagrees with the germline gene, perhaps due to a read error. The genes are TRBV20-1 and TRBJ2-1; 9 bases map to TRBD2. Germline lookup yields CDR1 DFQATT and CDR2 SNEGSKA (reference sequence). This CDR3 has 11 residues. CDR3 sequence (DNA): TGCAGTGCAGCGGGACTAGCCGAAATTGTCTTC. Amino acids: CSAAGLAEIVF.

CDR3 amino acids: CASSGIGGLEETQYF. The CDR3 DNA reads TGTGCCAGCAGCGGTATAGGGGGTCTCGAAGAGACCCAGTACTTC. The chain joins TRBV9 to TRBJ2-5, with D tentatively TRBD1 (6 bases). V was cut by 3 bases and J by 3 bases, with 15 bases left in between. The germline V gene encodes CDR1 SGDLS and CDR2 YYNGEE. This CDR3 has 15 residues. Looking up the rest from reference TRBV9 and TRBJ2-5 gives the full variable domain: DSGVTQTPKHLITATGQRVTLRCSPRSGDLSVYWYQQSLDQGLQFLIQYYNGEERAKGNILERFSAQQFPDLHSELNLSSLELGDSALYFCASSGIGGLEETQYFGPGTRLLVL.

The gene calls are TRBV18 and TRBJ2-3; D is uncertain. Trimming shortened V by 0 bases and J by 6 bases, and 7 bases separated the two germline ends. Germline assignment: CDR1 KGHSH and CDR2 LQKENI. The CDR3 is 13 amino acids. The CDR3 DNA sequence: TGTGCCAGCTCACCACCGGAGTACGATACGCAGTATTTT. Its translation is CASSPPEYDTQYF.

V gene TRBV7-2 combines with J gene TRBJ1-2; 8 positions agree with TRBD1. CDR1 is SGHTA and CDR2 is FQGNSA in the germline V gene. The CDR3 has 16 amino acids. The J segment lost 4 bases and the V segment lost 2 bases, leaving 9 bases of the junction unmatched. For the CDR3, the DNA is TGTGCCAGCAGCTTAAACCAGGGGGCGAATCTCTATGGCTACACCTTC. Translating it yields CASSLNQGANLYGYTF. The full variable domain, rest sourced from reference TRBV7-2 and TRBJ1-2, is GAGVSQSPSNKVTEKGKDVELRCDPISGHTALYWYRQSLGQGLEFLIYFQGNSAPDKSGLPSDRFSAERTGGSVSTLTIQRTQQEDSAVYLCASSLNQGANLYGYTFGSGTRLTVV.

The chain couples TRBV29-1 to TRBJ2-2, with no clear D. Germline assignment: CDR1 SQVTM and CDR2 ANQGSEA. V dropped 5 bases and J dropped 8 bases, with 9 bases sitting between them. CDR3 length equals 11 residues. This CDR3 reads CSVTISGELFF. DNA for the CDR3: TGCAGCGTTACTATATCGGGGGAGCTGTTTTTT.

This chain links TRBV19 with TRBJ2-1, with 11 nucleotides matching TRBD2. Germline V gives CDR1 LNHDA, CDR2 SQIVND (reference sequence). Unmatched junction bases numbered 6, after V lost 2 bases and J lost 6 bases. This CDR3 region has 16 residues. The CDR3 sequence: CASSIRASGGFNEQFF. The CDR3 DNA sequence: TGTGCCAGTAGTATAAGGGCTAGCGGGGGGTTCAATGAGCAGTTCTTC.

This clone was seen a handful of times. V usage is TRBV25-1 and J usage is TRBJ1-2; D uncertain. The CDR3 extends over 18 amino acids. From germline, CDR1 is MGHDK and CDR2 SYGVNS. Trimming stripped 0 bases from V and 4 bases from J, with 21 bases between. CDR3 residues: CASSEYMNKREFPYGYTF. CDR3 sequence (DNA): TGTGCCAGCAGTGAATATATGAATAAGAGGGAGTTCCCCTATGGCTACACCTTC.

J is TRBJ2-1 and V is TRBV5-1; D might be TRBD1 (6 bases). Germline CDR1 is SGHRS and CDR2 is YFSETQ. The CDR3 contains 13 residues. Trimming took off 4 bases at V and 4 bases at J, with 9 bases between the two ends. The CDR3 nucleotides read TGCGCCAGCAGCCTACAGGGATACAATGAGCAGTTCTTC. Its protein is CASSLQGYNEQFF.

This chain uses TRBV5-4 with TRBJ2-3; a possible D gene is TRBD1 (6 bases). This CDR3 is built from 16 residues. Trimming shortened V by 6 bases and J by 2 bases, and 19 bases separated the two germline ends. Germline CDR1 SGHNT, CDR2 YYREEE (reference sequence). The CDR3 here is CASTRPGARPTDTQYF. The CDR3 region has the DNA TGTGCCAGCACCCGACCAGGGGCGCGCCCCACAGATACGCAGTATTTT.

This chain links TRBV7-3 with TRBJ1-2, with a weak D call TRBD1 (6 bases). CDR3 length: 13 residues. Trimming stripped 3 bases from V and 4 bases from J, with 9 bases between. Germline assignment: CDR1 SGHTA and CDR2 FQGTGA. CDR3 sequence reads: CASSFQGIYGYTF. The CDR3 DNA reads TGTGCCAGCAGCTTCCAGGGGATCTATGGCTACACCTTC.

The rearrangement joins TRBV5-1 to TRBJ2-2, with D possibly TRBD2 on 6 matching bases. V gave up 3 bases and J gave up 6 bases, with 9 bases separating them. CDR3 length equals 13 residues. Germline assignment: CDR1 SGHRS and CDR2 YFSETQ. CDR3 in DNA: TGCGCCAGCAGCTCGGAGGGCTCCGGGGAGCTGTTTTTT. Translating gives CASSSEGSGELFF.

V and J are TRBV5-1 and TRBJ1-2; 9 bases line up with TRBD1. This CDR3 has 12 amino acids. Germline loops: CDR1 SGHRS, CDR2 YFSETQ. V shed 7 bases, J shed 8 bases, and the junction held 6 bases outside the gene matches. The CDR3 sequence is CASSTGGFGYTF. The CDR3 bases are TGCGCCAGCTCAACAGGGGGCTTCGGCTACACCTTC.

The chain is built from TRBV10-1 and TRBJ1-2; D gene uncertain. V was cut by 6 bases and J by 2 bases, with 13 bases left in between. Germline CDR1 reads WNHNN; CDR2 reads SYGVQD (reference sequence). The CDR3 has 14 residues. CDR3 nucleotide sequence: TGCGCCAGCAGGGTTAAGGCCGGGAACTATGGCTACACCTTC. The encoded protein is CASRVKAGNYGYTF.

V and J are TRBV27 and TRBJ1-5, with a tentative D call TRBD1 (5 bases). Trimming stripped 6 bases from V and 0 bases from J, with 12 bases between. CDR1 is MNHEY, CDR2 SMNVEV, per germline (reference sequence). The CDR3 extends over 15 amino acids. CDR3 sequence reads: CASRPDSHSNQPQHF. CDR3 DNA sequence: TGTGCCAGCAGACCCGACAGTCATAGCAATCAGCCCCAGCATTTT.

The chain recombines TRBV6-6 with TRBJ2-1, with D maybe TRBD2 (7 bases). In germline, CDR1 is MNHNY, CDR2 SVGAGI (reference sequence). With 5 bases removed from V and 10 bases from J, the gap between germline ends came to 15 bases. The CDR3 is 13 amino acids. In DNA, the CDR3 is TGTGCCAGCAGTGGGGCGGGGGCGGCGGAGCAGTTCTTC. This gives the protein CASSGAGAAEQFF.

The chain joins TRBV25-1 to TRBJ2-3; 7 bases are a match to TRBD1. Per the germline V gene, CDR1 is MGHDK and CDR2 is SYGVNS. Germline trimming cut 10 bases from V and 3 bases from J; bases unmatched to any gene: 10. The length of the CDR3 is 14 residues. CDR3 region: CATLGQLGTDTQYF. CDR3 sequence (DNA): TGTGCCACCTTGGGACAGTTGGGGACAGATACGCAGTATTTT.

This clone was found once. The chain recombines TRBV29-1 with TRBJ1-2, with TRBD1 matching 10 bases. The CDR3 is 15 amino acids. CDR1 and CDR2 (germline): SQVTM, ANQGSEA. Trimming at V came to 7 bases and at J to 3 bases, leaving 11 bases not matched to a gene. The CDR3 DNA reads as TGCAGCGCCCCTACGCTGGGGACAGGGGACTATGGCTACACCTTC. Translation gives CSAPTLGTGDYGYTF.

The chain has TRBV18 and TRBJ2-2, with 8 positions matching TRBD1. Trimming cost V 0 bases and J 5 bases; bases outside gene matches: 11. The CDR3 has 18 amino acids. CDR1 is KGHSH and CDR2 is LQKENI in the germline V gene. Written as DNA, the CDR3 is TGTGCCAGCTCACCACCCCGGACAGGGTCAGGGGGTACCGGGGAGCTGTTTTTT. As protein: CASSPPRTGSGGTGELFF.

This clone was recorded once. The chain carries TRBV9 and TRBJ1-1, with D perhaps TRBD1 (6 bases). V dropped 0 bases and J dropped 3 bases, with 12 bases sitting between them. The CDR3 consists of 15 residues. Germline CDR1 SGDLS, CDR2 YYNGEE. Written as DNA, the CDR3 is TGTGCCAGCAGCGTAGCAACAAAGGGGGACACTGAAGCTTTCTTT. Translated: CASSVATKGDTEAFF.

V gene TRBV5-1 combines with J gene TRBJ1-1; 12 positions match TRBD1. The CDR3 extends over 16 amino acids. Germline V gene lookup returns CDR1 SGHRS and CDR2 YFSETQ. V was clipped by 1 base and J by 5 bases; unmatched bases: 6. The CDR3 protein is CASSLTGQGAWTEAFF. The CDR3 coding sequence is TGCGCCAGCAGCTTGACGGGACAGGGGGCATGGACTGAAGCTTTCTTT.

This clone was seen once. The rearrangement uses TRBV19 and TRBJ1-5; possibly TRBD1 for D (6 bases). CDR1 is LNHDA and CDR2 is SQIVND in the germline V gene (reference sequence). V was shortened by 1 base and J by 5 bases, with 12 bases between the two germline ends. CDR3 length equals 15 residues. CDR3: CASSIVEGDHQPQHF. The CDR3 DNA reads TGTGCCAGTAGTATAGTAGAGGGGGACCATCAGCCCCAGCATTTT.

This clone was seen just once. DNA for the CDR3: TGTGCCAGCAGCCCCGGTGTGAGACACAACTATGGCTACACCTTC. Amino acids: CASSPGVRHNYGYTF. The chain is built from TRBV5-6 and TRBJ1-2; D not resolved. The CDR3 totals 15 residues. Trimming stripped 4 bases from V and 2 bases from J, with 15 bases between. Germline-derived CDR1 and CDR2 are SGHDT and YYEEEE.